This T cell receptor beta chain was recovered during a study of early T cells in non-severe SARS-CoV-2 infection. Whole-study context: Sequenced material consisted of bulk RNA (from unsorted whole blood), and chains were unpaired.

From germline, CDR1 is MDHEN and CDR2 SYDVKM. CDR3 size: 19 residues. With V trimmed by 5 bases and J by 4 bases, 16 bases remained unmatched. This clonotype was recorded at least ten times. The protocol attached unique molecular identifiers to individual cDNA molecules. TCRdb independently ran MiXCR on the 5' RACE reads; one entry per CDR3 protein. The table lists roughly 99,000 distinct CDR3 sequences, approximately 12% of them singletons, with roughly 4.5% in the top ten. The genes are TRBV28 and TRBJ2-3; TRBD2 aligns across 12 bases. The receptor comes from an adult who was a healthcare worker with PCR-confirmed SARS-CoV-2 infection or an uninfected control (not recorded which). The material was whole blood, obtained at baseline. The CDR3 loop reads CASSPQAASSGGAPDTQYF. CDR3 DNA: TGTGCCAGCAGTCCCCAGGCCGCGTCTAGCGGGGGGGCCCCAGATACGCAGTATTTT.